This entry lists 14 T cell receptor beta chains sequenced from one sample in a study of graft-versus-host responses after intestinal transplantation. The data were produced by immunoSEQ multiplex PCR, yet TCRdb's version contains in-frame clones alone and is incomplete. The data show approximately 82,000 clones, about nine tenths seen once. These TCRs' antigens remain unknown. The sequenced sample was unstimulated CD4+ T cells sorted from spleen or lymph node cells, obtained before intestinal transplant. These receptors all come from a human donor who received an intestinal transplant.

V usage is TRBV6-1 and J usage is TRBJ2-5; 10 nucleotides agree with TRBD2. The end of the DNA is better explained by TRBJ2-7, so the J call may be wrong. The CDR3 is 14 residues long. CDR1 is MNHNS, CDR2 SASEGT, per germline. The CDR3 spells CASIGRTSGYEQYF. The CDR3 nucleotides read TGTGCCAGCATAGGGAGGACTAGCGGTTACGAGCAGTACTTC.

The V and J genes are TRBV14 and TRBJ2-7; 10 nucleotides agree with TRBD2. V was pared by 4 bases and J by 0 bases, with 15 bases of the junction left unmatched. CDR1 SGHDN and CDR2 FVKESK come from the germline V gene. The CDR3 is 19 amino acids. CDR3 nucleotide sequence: TGTGCCAGCAGCCGGAGGCCTCTAGCGGGGGCTACGAGCTCCTACGAGCAGTACTTC. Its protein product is CASSRRPLAGATSSYEQYF.

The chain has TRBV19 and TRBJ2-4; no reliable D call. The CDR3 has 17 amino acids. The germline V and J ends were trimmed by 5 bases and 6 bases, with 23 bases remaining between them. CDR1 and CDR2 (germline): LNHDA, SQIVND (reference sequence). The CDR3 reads CASSPQRPEGIRNIQYF. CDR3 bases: TGTGCCAGTAGTCCGCAGCGCCCAGAAGGAATCAGAAACATTCAGTACTTC.

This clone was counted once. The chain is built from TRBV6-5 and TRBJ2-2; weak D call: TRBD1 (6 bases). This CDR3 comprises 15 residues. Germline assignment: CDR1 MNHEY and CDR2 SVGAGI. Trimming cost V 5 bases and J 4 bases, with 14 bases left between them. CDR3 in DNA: TGTGCCAGCAGTCCTACAGGGATCCGCACCGGGGAGCTGTTTTTT. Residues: CASSPTGIRTGELFF.

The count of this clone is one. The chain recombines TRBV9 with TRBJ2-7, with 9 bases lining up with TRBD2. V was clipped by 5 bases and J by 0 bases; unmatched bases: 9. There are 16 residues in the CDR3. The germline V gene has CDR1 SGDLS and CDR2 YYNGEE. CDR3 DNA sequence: TGTGCCAGCAGTATGGGTAGCGGGGGCTTCTCCTACGAGCAGTACTTC. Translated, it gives CASSMGSGGFSYEQYF.

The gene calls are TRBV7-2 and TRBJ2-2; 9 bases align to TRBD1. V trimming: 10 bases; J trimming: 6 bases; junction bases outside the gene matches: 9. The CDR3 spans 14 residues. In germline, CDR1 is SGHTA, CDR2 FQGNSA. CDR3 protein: CATRQGGVPGELFF. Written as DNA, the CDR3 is TGTGCCACCCGACAGGGGGGGGTCCCCGGGGAGCTGTTTTTT.

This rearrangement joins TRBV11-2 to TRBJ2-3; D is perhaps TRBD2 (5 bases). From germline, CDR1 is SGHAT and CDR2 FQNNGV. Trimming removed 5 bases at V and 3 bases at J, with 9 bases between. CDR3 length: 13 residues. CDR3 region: CASSLGGTDTQYF. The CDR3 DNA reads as TGTGCCAGCAGCCTTGGAGGTACAGATACGCAGTATTTT.

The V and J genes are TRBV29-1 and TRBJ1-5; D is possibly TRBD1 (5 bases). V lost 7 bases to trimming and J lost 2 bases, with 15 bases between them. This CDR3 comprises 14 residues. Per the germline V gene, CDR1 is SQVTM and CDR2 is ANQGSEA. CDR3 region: CSATAGMGNQPQHF. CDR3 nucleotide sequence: TGCAGCGCCACCGCAGGGATGGGCAATCAGCCCCAGCATTTT.

In nucleotides, the CDR3 is TGTGCCAGCAGTTACTCGTTCTTCGGGGGGGCATACGAGCAGTACTTC. This sequence encodes CASSYSFFGGAYEQYF. The chain has TRBV6-5 and TRBJ2-7; 8 bases line up with TRBD2. CDR3 length equals 16 residues. V dropped 0 bases and J dropped 4; count of bases not matched to a gene: 8. CDR1 is MNHEY, CDR2 SVGAGI, per germline.

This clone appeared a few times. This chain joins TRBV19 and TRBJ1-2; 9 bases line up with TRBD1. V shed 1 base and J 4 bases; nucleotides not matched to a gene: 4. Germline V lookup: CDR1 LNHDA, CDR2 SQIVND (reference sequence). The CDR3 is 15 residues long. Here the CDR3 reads CASSIVGQGSYGYTF. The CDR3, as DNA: TGTGCCAGTAGTATAGTGGGACAGGGAAGCTATGGCTACACCTTC.

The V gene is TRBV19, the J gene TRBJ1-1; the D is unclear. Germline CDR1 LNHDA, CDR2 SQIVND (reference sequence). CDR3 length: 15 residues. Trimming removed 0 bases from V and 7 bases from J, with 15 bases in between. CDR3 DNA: TGTGCCAGTAGTATAGATCGGAAGGGAGTAGGTGAAGCTTTCTTT. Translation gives CASSIDRKGVGEAFF.

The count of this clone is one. The CDR3 sequence: CASSPGTGRNNEQFF. DNA of the CDR3: TGCGCCAGCAGCCCCGGGACAGGGAGGAACAATGAGCAGTTCTTC. The chain combines TRBV5-1 with TRBJ2-1; TRBD1 matches at 9 bases. CDR1 and CDR2 (germline): SGHRS, YFSETQ. This CDR3 spans 15 amino acids. V gave up 4 bases and J gave up 5 bases; unmatched junction bases: 7.

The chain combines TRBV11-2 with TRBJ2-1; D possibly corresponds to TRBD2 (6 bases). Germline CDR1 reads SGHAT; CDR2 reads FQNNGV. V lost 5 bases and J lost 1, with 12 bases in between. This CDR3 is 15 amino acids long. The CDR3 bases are TGTGCCAGCAGCCCCGTTGGGGGGTCCTACAATGAGCAGTTCTTC. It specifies CASSPVGGSYNEQFF.

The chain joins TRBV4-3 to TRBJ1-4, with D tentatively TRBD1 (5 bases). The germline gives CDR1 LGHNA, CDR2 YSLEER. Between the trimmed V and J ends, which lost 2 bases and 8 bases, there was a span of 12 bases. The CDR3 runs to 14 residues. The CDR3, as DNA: TGCGCCAGCAGCCAAAATCGACAGTACGAAAAACTGTTTTTT. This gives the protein CASSQNRQYEKLFF.